Sequencing of this T cell receptor (beta chain) was carried out in a study of T cells in Graves' hyperthyroidism and ophthalmopathy. Exclusion criteria comprised uncontrolled infection, other autoimmune disease, pregnancy or lactation. Authors of the study amplified TCR beta CDR3 regions from RNA transcripts. Using the HTBI primer set, a first-round RT-PCR was run on the TCR CDR3. TCRdb reanalysed the multiplex PCR reads using MiXCR and keeps one entry per CDR3 protein. The sample lists just over 550,000 distinct CDR3 sequences; roughly 46% were seen once. Looked up from germline, CDR1 is SGHVS and CDR2 is FQNEAQ. Between the trimmed V and J ends, which lost 0 bases and 0 bases, there was a span of 12 bases. The CDR3 loop spans 17 amino acids.

The sequence was obtained from a woman aged 18-30 years with Graves' hyperthyroidism. The sequencing sample was made of peripheral blood or thyroid tissue (not recorded which). The V call is TRBV7-8, the J call TRBJ1-3; D unclear. The CDR3 bases are TGTGCCAGCAGCTTAGCGCTTTTAATCAGCTCTGGAAACACCATATATTTT. The encoded protein is CASSLALLISSGNTIYF.